One and the same sample provided the 23 T cell receptor beta chains below, sequenced in a study of patients and donors after allogeneic stem cell transplantation. TCRdb re-called the RT-PCR reads with MiXCR, one entry per CDR3 protein. Seen here are 800,000 to 1,000,000 distinct CDR3 sequences, roughly 17% observed once, and the top ten hold 6%. The sequenced sample consisted of blood, either unsorted or a sorted T cell fraction (not recorded which). These receptors all stem from a human donor who was either an allogeneic HSCT recipient or a stem cell or donor lymphocyte infusion donor (not recorded which). It is not recorded whose cells these are; they may come from a transplant donor.

This clonotype has a handful of counts. The V and J genes are TRBV28 and TRBJ2-1, with 7 bases aligning to TRBD1. Germline V gives CDR1 MDHEN, CDR2 SYDVKM. The CDR3 extends over 15 amino acids. V lost 2 bases, J lost 3 bases, and 4 bases stayed unmatched. The CDR3 sequence is CASSLGDSHYNEQFF. The CDR3 nucleotides are TGTGCCAGCAGTTTAGGGGACAGTCACTACAATGAGCAGTTCTTC.

CDR3: CASGTSYEQFF. Written as DNA, the CDR3 is TGCGCCAGCGGGACTAGCTATGAGCAGTTCTTC. The chain has TRBV5-1 and TRBJ2-1; 9 bases agree with TRBD2. Germline lookup yields CDR1 SGHRS and CDR2 YFSETQ. This CDR3 region has 11 residues. J gave up 8 bases and V 7 bases, and 1 base lay outside the gene matches. The whole variable domain, remainder taken from reference TRBV5-1 and TRBJ2-1, is KAGVTQTPRYLIKTRGQQVTLSCSPISGHRSVSWYQQTPGQGLQFLFEYFSETQRNKGNFPGRFSGRQFSNSRSEMNVSTLELGDSALYLCASGTSYEQFFGPGTRLTVL.

This clonotype turned up a few times. This chain joins TRBV20-1 and TRBJ2-1, with TRBD2 matching 8 bases. The germline V gene has CDR1 DFQATT and CDR2 SNEGSKA (reference sequence). Germline trimming cut 6 bases from V and 3 bases from J; bases unmatched to any gene: 7. This CDR3 spans 14 amino acids. The CDR3 region is CSAAPTSVYNEQFF. CDR3 bases: TGCAGTGCCGCCCCGACTAGCGTCTACAATGAGCAGTTCTTC.

The chain couples TRBV19 to TRBJ2-7; D call uncertain. V lost 10 bases and J lost 1, with 14 bases in between. CDR1 LNHDA and CDR2 SQIVND come from the germline V gene (reference sequence). CDR3 length equals 13 residues. The CDR3: CATRGEASYEQYF. CDR3 in DNA: TGTGCCACCCGTGGGGAAGCTTCCTACGAGCAGTACTTC. Full variable domain (rest looked up from reference TRBV19 and TRBJ2-7): DGGITQSPKYLFRKEGQNVTLSCEQNLNHDAMYWYRQDPGQGLRLIYYSQIVNDFQKGDIAEGYSVSREKKESFPLTVTSAQKNPTAFYLCATRGEASYEQYFGPGTRLTVT.

The chain recombines TRBV7-9 with TRBJ2-3, with D tentatively TRBD2 (6 bases). The CDR3 runs to 15 residues. Germline CDR1 and CDR2: SEHNR and FQNEAQ (reference sequence). With 4 bases removed from V and 2 bases from J, the gap between germline ends came to 13 bases. Here the CDR3 reads CASSSHGGATDTQYF. The CDR3 nucleotides read TGTGCCAGCAGCTCCCACGGGGGAGCCACAGATACGCAGTATTTT.

This chain connects TRBV2 to TRBJ2-7; D might be TRBD1 (5 bases). The V end lost 5 bases, the J end lost 2 bases, and 19 bases lay between the germline ends. Germline V gives CDR1 SNHLY, CDR2 FYNNEI. The CDR3 is 16 amino acids. CDR3 residues: CASSPRWGTAPYEQYF. In DNA form, the CDR3 reads TGTGCCAGCAGTCCTCGGTGGGGCACAGCACCCTACGAGCAGTACTTC. The whole variable domain, remainder taken from reference TRBV2 and TRBJ2-7, is EPEVTQTPSHQVTQMGQEVILRCVPISNHLYFYWYRQILGQKVEFLVSFYNNEISEKSEIFDDQFSVERPDGSNFTLKIRSTKLEDSAMYFCASSPRWGTAPYEQYFGPGTRLTVT.

The chain recombines TRBV2 with TRBJ1-5; D is unresolved. V gave up 6 bases and J gave up 3 bases, with 6 bases separating them. Germline assignment: CDR1 SNHLY and CDR2 FYNNEI. The CDR3 runs to 12 residues. The CDR3, as DNA: TGTGCCAGCAGGGATCTCAATCAGCCCCAGCATTTT. As protein: CASRDLNQPQHF. Drawing the rest from reference TRBV2 and TRBJ1-5, the complete variable domain is EPEVTQTPSHQVTQMGQEVILRCVPISNHLYFYWYRQILGQKVEFLVSFYNNEISEKSEIFDDQFSVERPDGSNFTLKIRSTKLEDSAMYFCASRDLNQPQHFGDGTRLSIL.

The chain uses TRBV29-1 and TRBJ2-7; 7 bases map to TRBD1. V lost 7 bases to trimming and J lost 1 base; unmatched junction nucleotides: 7. Germline V CDR1 and CDR2: SQVTM, ANQGSEA. The CDR3 runs 13 residues. The CDR3 coding sequence is TGCAGCGCCAGGACAGGCCTATCCTACGAGCAGTACTTC. This codes for CSARTGLSYEQYF.

The rearrangement uses TRBV4-2 and TRBJ2-6, with D possibly called TRBD1 or TRBD2 (5 bases each). CDR3 length equals 16 residues. V was shortened by 1 base and J by 4 bases, with 11 bases between the two germline ends. Germline-derived CDR1 and CDR2 are LGHNA and YNFKEQ. The CDR3 here is CASSQVSGTGANVLTF. DNA of the CDR3: TGTGCCAGCAGCCAAGTATCCGGGACCGGGGCCAACGTCCTGACTTTC.

The DNA of the CDR3 is TGTGCCAGCAGTCGGTCCCAGGGAAGAGGCACAGATACGCAGTATTTT. Encoded protein: CASSRSQGRGTDTQYF. V gene TRBV6-1 combines with J gene TRBJ2-3, with TRBD1 as a possible D gene (5 bases). In germline, CDR1 is MNHNS, CDR2 SASEGT. The CDR3 consists of 16 residues. Trimming took 5 bases from V and 1 from J, leaving 16 bases between them.

The V gene is TRBV9, the J gene TRBJ2-4, with 14 bases aligning to TRBD2. The CDR3 has 17 amino acids. Per the germline V gene, CDR1 is SGDLS and CDR2 is YYNGEE. Unmatched junction bases numbered 9, after V lost 4 bases and J lost 6 bases. The CDR3 protein is CASSRLAGGPGGNIQYF. DNA for the CDR3: TGTGCCAGCAGCCGACTAGCGGGGGGGCCGGGTGGAAACATTCAGTACTTC.

This clonotype showed up just a few times. The chain links TRBV19 to TRBJ2-3, with 10 bases fitting TRBD2. This CDR3 has 16 amino acids. After removal of 5 bases from V and 4 bases from J, the junction contained 9 bases not matched to a gene. Per the germline V gene, CDR1 is LNHDA and CDR2 is SQIVND (reference sequence). CDR3 in amino acids: CASSPKRLAGADTQYF. The CDR3 DNA reads TGTGCCAGTAGTCCCAAACGGCTAGCGGGAGCAGATACGCAGTATTTT.

This clonotype has just a few counts. One end of the junction varies from germline; a read error may be responsible. The rearrangement links TRBV2 to TRBJ1-1; the D is unclear. The CDR3 contains 10 residues. Germline values: CDR1 SNHLY, CDR2 FYNNEI. The CDR3, as DNA: TGTGCCAGCAGTGAAGCCGAGGTTACCTTT. This gives the protein CASSEAEVTF.

This clonotype was counted between two and nine times. CDR3 in amino acids: CASSLEGGPQYF. CDR3 nucleotide sequence: TGTGCCAGCAGTTTAGAGGGAGGCCCGCAGTATTTT. J is TRBJ2-3 and V is TRBV27, with D perhaps matching TRBD2 (6 bases). Trimming cost V 2 bases and J 10 bases, with 10 bases left between them. This CDR3 comprises 12 residues. CDR1 MNHEY and CDR2 SMNVEV come from the germline V gene (reference sequence).

The rearrangement uses TRBV5-1 and TRBJ2-1; maybe TRBD1 (8 bases). Looked up from germline, CDR1 is SGHRS and CDR2 is YFSETQ. This CDR3 spans 20 amino acids. V gave up 4 bases and J gave up 0 bases, with 26 bases separating them. In DNA, the CDR3 is TGCGCCAGCAGCCCGGATGGACAGGGATCGGGACTACGCTCCTACAATGAGCAGTTCTTC. Translating it yields CASSPDGQGSGLRSYNEQFF.

The rearrangement uses TRBV4-1 and TRBJ1-5, with D hard to call. Germline CDR1 MGHRA, CDR2 YSYEKL. Between the trimmed V and J ends, which lost 2 bases and 1 base, there was a span of 12 bases. The CDR3 runs 16 residues. The CDR3 reads CASSQLILGSNQPQHF. In DNA form, the CDR3 reads TGCGCCAGCAGCCAATTGATTTTAGGGAGCAATCAGCCCCAGCATTTT.

The V call is TRBV6-2 or TRBV6-3, the J call TRBJ2-7, with TRBD1 matching 7 bases. The CDR3 spans 12 residues. V lost 8 bases and J lost 5; bases outside the gene matches: 6. The germline gives CDR1 MNHEY, CDR2 SVGEGT. The CDR3 bases are TGTGCCAGCGCGCAGGGGGTCAACGAGCAGTACTTC. Translation: CASAQGVNEQYF.

The CDR3 here is CASSQDGGFGQPQHF. In DNA form, the CDR3 reads TGCGCCAGCAGCCAAGATGGTGGGTTCGGTCAGCCCCAGCATTTT. V usage is TRBV4-1 and J usage is TRBJ1-5; D is unresolved. The CDR3 consists of 15 residues. Germline lookup yields CDR1 MGHRA and CDR2 YSYEKL. Trimming left V 0 bases short and J 6 bases short, with 12 bases between.

The V call is TRBV6-2 or TRBV6-3, the J call TRBJ1-2; maybe TRBD1 (5 bases). The CDR3 runs to 15 residues. With 5 bases removed from V and 5 bases from J, the gap between germline ends came to 18 bases. CDR1 and CDR2 (germline): MNHEY, SVGEGT. DNA for the CDR3: TGTGCCAGCAGTCGCACCGGGACCACGCCATATGGCTACACCTTC. Its translation is CASSRTGTTPYGYTF.

This clonotype was found a few times. This chain uses TRBV7-2 with TRBJ2-3, with D perhaps matching TRBD1 or TRBD2 (6 bases each). This CDR3 region has 16 residues. V was pared by 2 bases and J by 3 bases, with 15 bases between. Germline loops: CDR1 SGHTA, CDR2 FQGNSA. The CDR3 loop reads CASSLIRGLRTDTQYF. CDR3 DNA sequence: TGTGCCAGCAGCTTAATTCGGGGGCTTAGAACAGATACGCAGTATTTT.

This clonotype was detected a few times. The chain carries TRBV5-1 and TRBJ2-7; weak D call: TRBD1 (6 bases). V lost 4 bases and J 4 bases, leaving 12 bases between the germline ends. The germline gives CDR1 SGHRS, CDR2 YFSETQ. The CDR3 loop spans 13 amino acids. CDR3 sequence reads: CASSRDKQYEQYF. Written as DNA, the CDR3 is TGCGCCAGCAGCCGGGACAAACAATACGAGCAGTACTTC.

The V and J genes are TRBV11-2 and TRBJ2-7, with D perhaps TRBD1 or TRBD2 (6 bases each). The CDR3 consists of 16 residues. With 3 bases removed from V and 0 bases from J, the gap between germline ends came to 15 bases. The germline CDR1 and CDR2 sequences are SGHAT and FQNNGV. The CDR3 reads CASSFIQGAGSYEQYF. CDR3 nucleotide sequence: TGTGCCAGCAGCTTTATACAGGGAGCGGGCTCCTACGAGCAGTACTTC.

This rearrangement joins TRBV5-6 to TRBJ1-1; weak D call: TRBD1 (5 bases). CDR1 and CDR2 from the germline V gene are SGHDT and YYEEEE. V shed 3 bases and J shed 3 bases, with 24 bases lying between them. CDR3 length: 18 residues. The CDR3 region is CASSSPLRGVASDTEAFF. DNA of the CDR3: TGTGCCAGCAGCTCGCCCTTACGGGGGGTGGCATCGGACACTGAAGCTTTCTTT.